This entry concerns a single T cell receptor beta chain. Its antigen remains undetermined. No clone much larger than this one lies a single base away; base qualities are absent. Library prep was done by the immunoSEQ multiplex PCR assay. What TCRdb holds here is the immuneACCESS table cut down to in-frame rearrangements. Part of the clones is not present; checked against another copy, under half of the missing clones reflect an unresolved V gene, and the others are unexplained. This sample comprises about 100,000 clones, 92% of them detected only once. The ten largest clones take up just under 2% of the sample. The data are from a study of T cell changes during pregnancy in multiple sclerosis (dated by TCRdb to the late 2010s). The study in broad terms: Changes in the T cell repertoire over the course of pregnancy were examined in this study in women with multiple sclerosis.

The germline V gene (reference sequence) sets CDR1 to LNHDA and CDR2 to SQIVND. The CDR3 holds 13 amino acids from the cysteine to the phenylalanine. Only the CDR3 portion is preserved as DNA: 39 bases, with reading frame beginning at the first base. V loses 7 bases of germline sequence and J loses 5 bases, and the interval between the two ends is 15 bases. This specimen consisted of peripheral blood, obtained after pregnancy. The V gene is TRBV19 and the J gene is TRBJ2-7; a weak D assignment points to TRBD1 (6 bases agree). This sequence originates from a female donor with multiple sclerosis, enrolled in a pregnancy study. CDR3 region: CASMVQGTHEQYF. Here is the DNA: TGTGCCAGTATGGTACAGGGTACCCACGAGCAGTACTTC.